Listed below are T cell receptor beta chains from one sample, sequenced in a study of cytomegalovirus exposure and HLA in healthy donors. Profiling relied on immunoSEQ multiplex PCR, and the TCRdb table lists in-frame clones only, not all of them. The table has 150,000 to 200,000 clones, around 79% seen once. The material sequenced was PBMCs. Receptors were obtained from a woman aged 45-65 years in good health and CMV-seronegative. CDR3s include the opening cysteine and the closing phenylalanine or tryptophan. D genes are given only for firm matches. A clone size is listed for some rows: how often the clone was seen (once, few, many), or a class if it is expanded.

TRBJ2-3,.,TRBV2,TRBD1,TGTGCCAGCAGGCCCGGCCGGGACAGGGGTTCGACAGATACGCAGTATTTT,CASRPGRDRGSTDTQYF
TRBJ2-7,few,TRBV30,TRBD1,TGTGCCTGGAGTCCAGGGGGCTACGAGCAGTACTTC,CAWSPGGYEQYF
TRBJ1-4,.,TRBV28,.,TGTGCCAGCAGTCTGGGGACTGACGGGGCGGGGGAAAAACTGTTTTTT,CASSLGTDGAGEKLFF
TRBJ2-5,.,TRBV19,TRBD2,TGTGCCAGTAGGCTAGCGGGAGGAGAGACCCAGTACTTC,CASRLAGGETQYF
TRBJ2-3,.,TRBV19,.,TGTGCCAGTTCTGGAGGGAGCACAGATACGCAGTATTTT,CASSGGSTDTQYF
TRBJ2-7,.,TRBV6-5,TRBD1,TGTGCCAGCAAACAGAGAGGGGGCGCGAACGAGCAGTACTTC,CASKQRGGANEQYF
TRBJ1-1,.,TRBV2,TRBD1,TGTGCCAGCAGTGAAAGGGACAGAGGCTGGGAAGCTTTCTTT,CASSERDRGWEAFF
TRBJ2-5,few,TRBV6-4,TRBD2,TGTGCCAGCAGTGACTCGAGTCGACTAGCGGGAGGTCCCCTCGAGACCCAGTACTTC,CASSDSSRLAGGPLETQYF
TRBJ2-7,.,TRBV10-3,.,TGTGCCATCAGTGAGTCCGGCTACGAGCAGTACTTC,CAISESGYEQYF
TRBJ1-5,.,TRBV6-5,TRBD1,TGTGCCAGCAGCCCCGGACAGGGCAGCAATCAGCCCCAGCATTTT,CASSPGQGSNQPQHF
TRBJ2-3,.,TRBV16,.,TGTGCCAGCAGCCCCCGGACTTTCACAGATACGCAGTATTTT,CASSPRTFTDTQYF
TRBJ2-2,.,TRBV7-6,TRBD2,TGTGCCAGCAGAACAACCGGGACTAGGTTTACCGGGGAGCTGTTTTTT,CASRTTGTRFTGELFF
TRBJ2-5,few,TRBV5-1,TRBD2,TGCGCCAGCAGCTTGGGCCCTAGCGGCCAAGAGACCCAGTACTTC,CASSLGPSGQETQYF
TRBJ1-2,few,TRBV6-1,.,TGTGCCAGCAGTGTCCGGGACAAGTTCTATGGCTACACCTTC,CASSVRDKFYGYTF
TRBJ2-7,.,TRBV18,TRBD2,TGTGCCAGCTCACCACTTTCACTAGCGGGAGGGTTCATAGGCTACGAGCAGTACTTC,CASSPLSLAGGFIGYEQYF
TRBJ1-2,.,TRBV19,.,TGTGCCAGTAGTATGGACTATTCCGGCTATGGCTACACCTTC,CASSMDYSGYGYTF
TRBJ1-1,.,TRBV9,.,TGTGCCAGCAGCCCGGGGGGGAGAACTGAAGCTTTCTTT,CASSPGGRTEAFF
TRBJ2-5,.,TRBV4-3,TRBD2,TGCGCCAGCAGCCAAACCCGGGCTAGCGGGGGGCCCGGAGAGACCCAGTACTTC,CASSQTRASGGPGETQYF
TRBJ1-2,.,TRBV5-6,.,TGTGCCAGCAGCCCAGACCGGGGAACCCTGGGAGGCTACACCTTC,CASSPDRGTLGGYTF
TRBJ2-2,.,TRBV10-3,TRBD2,TGTGCCATCACCCCATGGGAGCGGGAGGGCCTCAACACCGGGGAGCTGTTTTTT,CAITPWEREGLNTGELFF
TRBJ2-1,.,TRBV4-1,TRBD2,TGCGCCAGCAGCCGAGATAGCGGGAGAGACTTCAATGAGCAGTTCTTC,CASSRDSGRDFNEQFF
TRBJ1-3,.,TRBV5-1,.,TGCGCCAGCAGCTTCGGGAGCTCTGGAAACACCATATATTTT,CASSFGSSGNTIYF
TRBJ2-5,.,TRBV9,TRBD2,TGTGCCAGCAGCGTAGGGAGACGGGGGGACTTACAAGAGACCCAGTACTTC,CASSVGRRGDLQETQYF
TRBJ2-1,.,TRBV2,.,TGTGCCAGCAGTGAGGGGGGCGGGAGACCCTACAATGAGCAGTTCTTC,CASSEGGGRPYNEQFF
TRBJ1-6,once,TRBV4-1,.,TGCGCCAGCAGCCAAGTACTACGGGGCTCCTATAATTCACCCCTCCACTTT,CASSQVLRGSYNSPLHF
TRBJ1-4,.,TRBV4-1,TRBD1,TGCGCCAGCAGCCAAACCGGGACAGGGTATGAAAAACTGTTTTTT,CASSQTGTGYEKLFF